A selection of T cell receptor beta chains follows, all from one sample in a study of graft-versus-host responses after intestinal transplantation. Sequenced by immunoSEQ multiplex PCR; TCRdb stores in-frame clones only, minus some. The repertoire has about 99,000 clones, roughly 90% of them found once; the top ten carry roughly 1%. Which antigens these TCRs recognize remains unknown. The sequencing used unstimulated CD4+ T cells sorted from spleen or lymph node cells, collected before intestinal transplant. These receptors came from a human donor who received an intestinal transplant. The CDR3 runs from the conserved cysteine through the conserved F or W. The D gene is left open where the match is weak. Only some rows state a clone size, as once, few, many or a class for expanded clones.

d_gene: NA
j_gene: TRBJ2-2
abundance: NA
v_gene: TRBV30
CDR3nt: TGTGCCTGGAGTTGGACAAGGACCGGGGAGCTGTTTTTT
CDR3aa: CAWSWTRTGELFF

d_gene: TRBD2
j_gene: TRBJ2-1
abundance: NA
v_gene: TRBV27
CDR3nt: TGTGCCAGCAGTCTCGGACTAGCGGGAGTCCCTTCCTACAATGAGCAGTTCTTC
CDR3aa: CASSLGLAGVPSYNEQFF

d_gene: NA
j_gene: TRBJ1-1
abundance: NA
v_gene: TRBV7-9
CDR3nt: TGTGCCAGCAGCTTAATAGATGGGAAGGGGAACACTGAAGCTTTCTTT
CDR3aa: CASSLIDGKGNTEAFF

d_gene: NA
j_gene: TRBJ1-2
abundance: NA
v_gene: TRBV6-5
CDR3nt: TGTGCCAGCAGGGCCCCGGGTGGCTACACCTTC
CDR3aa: CASRAPGGYTF

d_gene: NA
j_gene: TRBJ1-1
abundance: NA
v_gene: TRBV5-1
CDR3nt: TGCGCCAGCAGCCCGAGGGGTGGGGGCACTGAAGCTTTCTTT
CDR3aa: CASSPRGGGTEAFF

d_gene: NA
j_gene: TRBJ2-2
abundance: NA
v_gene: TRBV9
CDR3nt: TGTGCCAGCAGCGTATACTCACCGGGGGAGCTGTTTTTT
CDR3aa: CASSVYSPGELFF

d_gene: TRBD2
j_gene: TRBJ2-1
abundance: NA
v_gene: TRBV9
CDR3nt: TGTGCCAGCAGCGTAGGCGGGAGGCGGTTCGATGAGCAGTTCTTC
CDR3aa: CASSVGGRRFDEQFF

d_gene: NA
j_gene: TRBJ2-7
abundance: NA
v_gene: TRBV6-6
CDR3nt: TGTGCCAGCAGCCAAGACAGGAGCGAGCAGTACTTC
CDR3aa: CASSQDRSEQYF

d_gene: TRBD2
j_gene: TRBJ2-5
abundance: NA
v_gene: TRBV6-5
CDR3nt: TGTGCCAGCGGACTAGCGGGAGGACAAGAGACCCAGTACTTC
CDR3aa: CASGLAGGQETQYF

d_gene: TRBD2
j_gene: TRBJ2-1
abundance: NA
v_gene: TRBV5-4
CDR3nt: TGTGCCAGCAGCTTGGCCCCTAGCGGGGGGGGTCTATACAATGAGCAGTTCTTC
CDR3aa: CASSLAPSGGGLYNEQFF

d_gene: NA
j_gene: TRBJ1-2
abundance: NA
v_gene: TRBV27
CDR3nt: TGTGCCAGCTCCCCCAAAAATAACTATGGCTACACCTTC
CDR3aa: CASSPKNNYGYTF

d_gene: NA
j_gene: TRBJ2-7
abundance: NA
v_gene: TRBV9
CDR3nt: TGTGCCAGCAGCCGGGGCTACGAGCAGTACTTC
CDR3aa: CASSRGYEQYF

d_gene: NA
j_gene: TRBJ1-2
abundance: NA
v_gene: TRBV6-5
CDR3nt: TGTGCCAGCAGTTCCGCCAGTTTTTATGGCTACACCTTC
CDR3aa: CASSSASFYGYTF

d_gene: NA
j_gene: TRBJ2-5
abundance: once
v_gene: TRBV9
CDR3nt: TGTGCCTCCCACGAGACCCAGTACTTC
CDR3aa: CASHETQYF

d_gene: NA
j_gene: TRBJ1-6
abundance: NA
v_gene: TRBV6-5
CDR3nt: TGTGCCAGCAGCCGGGGCCCCCGAGGGTATTCACCCCTCCACTTT
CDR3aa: CASSRGPRGYSPLHF

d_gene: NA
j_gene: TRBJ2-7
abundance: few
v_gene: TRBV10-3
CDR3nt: TGTGCCATCAGTGCCCGGAGCTACGAGCAGTACTTC
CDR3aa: CAISARSYEQYF

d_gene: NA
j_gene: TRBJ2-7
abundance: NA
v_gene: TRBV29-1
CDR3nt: TGCAGCGTTGAGCCAGGGGAGGGCTACGAGCAGTACTTC
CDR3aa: CSVEPGEGYEQYF

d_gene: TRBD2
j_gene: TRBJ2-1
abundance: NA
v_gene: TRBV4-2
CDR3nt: TGTGCCAGCAGCCCCGAGACTAGCGGGAGGACGAATGAGCAGTTCTTC
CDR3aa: CASSPETSGRTNEQFF

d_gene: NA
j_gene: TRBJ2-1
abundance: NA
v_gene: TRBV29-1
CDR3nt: TGCAGCGGGATCCCACCCGGGACCTATTACAATGAGCAGTTCTTC
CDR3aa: CSGIPPGTYYNEQFF

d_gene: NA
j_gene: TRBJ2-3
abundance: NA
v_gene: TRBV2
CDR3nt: TGTGCCAGCAGTGATATTCGGGGACTTCTTAGCACAGATACGCAGTATTTT
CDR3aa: CASSDIRGLLSTDTQYF

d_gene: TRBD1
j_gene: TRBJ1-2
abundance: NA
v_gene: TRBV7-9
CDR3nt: TGTGCCAGCAGCTTATTGCCAGGACAGGGGGATCCAAACTATGGCTACACCTTC
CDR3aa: CASSLLPGQGDPNYGYTF

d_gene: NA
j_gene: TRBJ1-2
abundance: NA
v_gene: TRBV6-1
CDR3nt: TGTGCCAGCAACCTGGATGGAGGGGGTAACTATGGCTACACCTTC
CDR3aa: CASNLDGGGNYGYTF

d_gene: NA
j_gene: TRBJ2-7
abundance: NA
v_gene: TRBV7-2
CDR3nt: TGTGCCAGCAGCTTATATGGGTCCAGACTCGAGCAGTACTTC
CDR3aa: CASSLYGSRLEQYF

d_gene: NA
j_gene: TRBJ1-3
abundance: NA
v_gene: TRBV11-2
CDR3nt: TGTGCCAGCAGCGGACCCGACGGACAGGGAAACACCATATATTTT
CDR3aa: CASSGPDGQGNTIYF

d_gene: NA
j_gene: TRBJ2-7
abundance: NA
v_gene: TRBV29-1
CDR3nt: TGCAGCGTACAGGGTACCTACGAGCAGTACTTC
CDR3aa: CSVQGTYEQYF

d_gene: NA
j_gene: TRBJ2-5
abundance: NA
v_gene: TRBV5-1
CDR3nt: TGCGCCAGCAGCTTGGGCCGGGACAAGAAAGAGACCCAGTACTTC
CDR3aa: CASSLGRDKKETQYF